This T cell receptor (beta chain) was captured by sequencing in a study of vaccination effects on CD4 cells after COVID-19. Findings and caveats of the study: Late post-vaccination samples showed marked contraction of infection- and vaccine-induced clones.

Clones were sequenced by immunoSEQ multiplex PCR, and TCRdb holds only the in-frame ones, with some missing. This table holds around 32,000 clones, approximately 76% found once. Ahead of sequencing, the ViraFEST assay grew antigen-specific CD4+ T cells using viral peptide pools. The culture ran for 9 to 11 days, and then CD4+ T cells were isolated. As their vaccination, participants received two doses of either BNT162b2 or mRNA-1273. On this clone: Its antigen is not identified.

The V segment lost 5 bases and the J segment 7 bases; nucleotides outside the gene matches: 9. Germline lookup yields CDR1 SGHAT and CDR2 FQNNGV. CDR3 size: 15 residues. V is TRBV11-2 and J is TRBJ2-1; 9 bases fit TRBD1. The sequence was obtained from a human donor who received a COVID-19 vaccine. The sequences come from CD4+ T cells from PBMCs cultured with HCoV-229E spike peptides, collected after COVID-19 vaccination. CDR3 DNA sequence: TGTGCCAGCAGCGCACGACAGGGGGGTAAAAATGAGCAGTTCTTC. Translation gives CASSARQGGKNEQFF.